One and the same sample provided the 25 T cell receptor beta chains below, sequenced in a study of control samples from healthy donors and cancer patients (TCRdb year 2020). Library creation used the immunoSEQ multiplex PCR assay. This immuneACCESS table, as held by TCRdb, lists in-frame sequences with V and J called but not all clones. Of the missing ones, under half trace to an unresolved V gene in checked studies; the others have no known cause. The sample data list 80,000 to 100,000 clones, and around nine tenths of these were observed just once. The ten largest clones capture less than 15% of the sample. Sequencing input: blood. The receptors derive from a man under 40 in good health.

This chain joins TRBV11-3 and TRBJ1-2; 7 bases match TRBD1. Germline CDR1 is SGHNT and CDR2 is YENEEA. V dropped 3 bases and J dropped 2; count of bases not matched to a gene: 0. The CDR3 is 13 amino acids. The CDR3 region is CASSFRGNYGYTF. The CDR3 nucleotides are TGTGCCAGCAGCTTCAGGGGGAACTATGGCTACACCTTC.

This clone was counted once. V and J are TRBV5-1 and TRBJ2-5; D ambiguous. The germline V gene encodes CDR1 SGHRS and CDR2 YFSETQ. CDR3 size: 15 residues. Trimming stripped 0 bases from V and 2 bases from J, with 11 bases between. The CDR3 loop reads CASSLEGQEQETQYF. The CDR3 DNA follows: TGCGCCAGCAGCTTGGAAGGGCAGGAGCAAGAGACCCAGTACTTC.

The chain uses TRBV6-5 and TRBJ2-1; D gene unclear. Germline assignment: CDR1 MNHEY and CDR2 SVGAGI. V lost 5 bases and J lost 7, with 6 bases in between. The CDR3 contains 11 residues. This chain's CDR3 is CASSRPNEQFF. The DNA of the CDR3 is TGTGCCAGCAGTCGCCCTAATGAGCAGTTCTTC.

The chain recombines TRBV3-1 (or the pseudogene TRBV3-2) with TRBJ2-1; 14 bases fit TRBD2. CDR3 length: 17 residues. Germline CDR1 LGHDT, CDR2 YNNKEL (reference sequence). Trimming removed 0 bases from V and 8 bases from J; junction bases left unmatched: 6. The chain's CDR3 is CASSQDWTSGRKDEQFF. As DNA, the CDR3 is TGTGCCAGCAGCCAAGATTGGACTAGCGGGAGGAAAGATGAGCAGTTCTTC.

This sequence joins TRBV28 and TRBJ1-3; D gene unclear. V shed 8 bases and J shed 0 bases, with 20 bases lying between them. The CDR3 consists of 17 residues. The germline gives CDR1 MDHEN, CDR2 SYDVKM. The CDR3 here is CASLQPERSSSGNTIYF. DNA of the CDR3: TGTGCCAGCCTGCAGCCCGAAAGGTCGAGCTCTGGAAACACCATATATTTT.

This rearrangement joins TRBV15 to TRBJ1-4, with D maybe TRBD1 (6 bases). The length of the CDR3 is 12 residues. From germline, CDR1 is LNHNV and CDR2 YYDKDF (reference sequence). Trimming cost V 5 bases and J 10 bases, with 11 bases left between them. The CDR3 region has the DNA TGTGCCACCAGCGGTACAGGGACAAAACTGTTTTTT. Protein product: CATSGTGTKLFF.

This clone was observed a single time. V is TRBV6-5 and J is TRBJ2-2; 7 bases align to TRBD1. This CDR3 is 15 amino acids long. V lost 7 bases and J lost 0; bases outside the gene matches: 5. The V gene's germline CDR1 is MNHEY and CDR2 SVGAGI. The CDR3 DNA follows: TGTGCCAGCACGCGACAGGGAACGAACACCGGGGAGCTGTTTTTT. Translated, it gives CASTRQGTNTGELFF.

The chain combines TRBV6-5 with TRBJ2-7, with D perhaps TRBD2 (5 bases). Trimming pared 10 bases from V and 4 bases from J, leaving 11 bases between. The CDR3 consists of 11 residues. Germline CDR1 reads MNHEY; CDR2 reads SVGAGI. The CDR3: CATQVAYEQYF. The CDR3, as DNA: TGTGCCACCCAGGTAGCGTACGAGCAGTACTTC.

This clone was recorded only once. The chain joins TRBV13 to TRBJ2-7; D uncertain. Germline values: CDR1 PRHDT, CDR2 FYEKMQ (reference sequence). Trimming removed 6 bases at V and 4 bases at J, with 13 bases between. This CDR3 is built from 13 residues. The CDR3 loop is CASRSQYRYEQYF. The CDR3 coding sequence is TGTGCCAGCAGATCTCAGTACCGGTACGAGCAGTACTTC.

This chain connects TRBV5-1 to TRBJ2-1, with D perhaps matching TRBD2 (5 bases). Germline loops: CDR1 SGHRS, CDR2 YFSETQ. This CDR3 region has 16 residues. Trimming removed 5 bases from V and 4 bases from J, with 19 bases in between. The CDR3 DNA reads as TGCGCCAGCAGGCAAGGTGTGGCTAGCCTTTACAATGAGCAGTTCTTC. Amino acids: CASRQGVASLYNEQFF.

The chain recombines TRBV24-1 with TRBJ2-5, with a tentative D call TRBD2 (5 bases). Germline CDR1 KGHDR, CDR2 SFDVKD. The CDR3 has 12 residues. V lost 4 bases and J 5 bases, leaving 7 bases between the germline ends. The CDR3 DNA is TGTGCCACCAGTGAGGACTTGGAGACCCAGTACTTC. Encoded protein: CATSEDLETQYF.

V gene TRBV2 combines with J gene TRBJ1-5; TRBD1 is a possible D gene (6 bases). Germline lookup yields CDR1 SNHLY and CDR2 FYNNEI. V gave up 1 base and J gave up 10 bases, with 14 bases separating them. The CDR3 sequence is 14 residues long. The CDR3 spells CASSEEGGTPPQHF. For the CDR3, the DNA is TGTGCCAGCAGTGAAGAGGGGGGAACACCTCCCCAGCATTTT.

J is TRBJ1-2 and V is TRBV5-6; D is undetermined. CDR3 length equals 11 residues. Per the germline V gene, CDR1 is SGHDT and CDR2 is YYEEEE. The V end lost 0 bases, the J end lost 7 bases, and 4 bases lay between the germline ends. CDR3 region: CASSLGAGYTF. Written as DNA, the CDR3 is TGTGCCAGCAGCTTGGGCGCTGGCTACACCTTC.

V and J are TRBV10-3 and TRBJ2-3; D unclear. This CDR3 region has 12 residues. V was cut by 1 base and J by 5 bases, with 4 bases left in between. CDR1 is ENHRY, CDR2 SYGVKD, per germline. CDR3 nucleotide sequence: TGTGCCATCAGTGAGTTGCTAGATACGCAGTATTTT. Amino acids: CAISELLDTQYF.

The chain uses TRBV11-3 and TRBJ2-5; D not resolved. V lost 1 base to trimming and J lost 1 base, with 7 bases between them. Germline-derived CDR1 and CDR2 are SGHNT and YENEEA. This CDR3 has 14 residues. CDR3 DNA: TGTGCCAGCAGCTTAGCGACGGGCCAAGAGACCCAGTACTTC. Protein product: CASSLATGQETQYF.

The rearrangement uses TRBV9 and TRBJ2-3; D is uncertain. V shed 4 bases and J shed 3 bases, with 9 bases lying between them. Germline values: CDR1 SGDLS, CDR2 YYNGEE. The CDR3 contains 13 residues. The CDR3 spells CASSYRQTDTQYF. In nucleotides, the CDR3 is TGTGCCAGCAGCTACCGGCAGACAGATACGCAGTATTTT.

V is TRBV5-4 and J is TRBJ2-7; D gene uncertain. V dropped 0 bases and J dropped 6 bases, with 10 bases sitting between them. The CDR3 totals 13 residues. The germline V gene encodes CDR1 SGHNT and CDR2 YYREEE (reference sequence). The CDR3 region is CASSLEVVGEQYF. Here the CDR3 DNA reads TGTGCCAGCAGCTTGGAGGTAGTGGGCGAGCAGTACTTC.

The chain couples TRBV27 to TRBJ1-5; tentative D call: TRBD1 (5 bases). V lost 0 bases to trimming and J lost 2 bases, with 8 bases between them. The CDR3 has 15 residues. In germline, CDR1 is MNHEY, CDR2 SMNVEV (reference sequence). CDR3 nucleotide sequence: TGTGCCAGCAGTTTATCCAGGGTGGGCAATCAGCCCCAGCATTTT. It codes for CASSLSRVGNQPQHF.

In this sample, this clone turned up once. The chain joins TRBV6-5 to TRBJ1-5, with D maybe TRBD1 (5 bases). Trimming took off 0 bases at V and 4 bases at J, with 10 bases between the two ends. The CDR3 is made up of 15 amino acids. Germline CDR1 is MNHEY and CDR2 is SVGAGI. The CDR3 here is CASSYSYTGNQPQHF. The CDR3 region has the DNA TGTGCCAGCAGTTACTCATACACAGGAAATCAGCCCCAGCATTTT.

The V call is TRBV12-5, the J call TRBJ2-7; 7 bases are shared with TRBD1. CDR1 LGHNT and CDR2 FRNRAP come from the germline V gene. The CDR3 contains 16 residues. Trimming cost V 5 bases and J 3 bases; bases outside gene matches: 13. The CDR3 spells CASGPTTGLGVYEQYF. CDR3 nucleotide sequence: TGTGCTAGTGGTCCGACGACAGGGTTAGGAGTCTACGAGCAGTACTTC.

The chain joins TRBV7-3 to TRBJ2-7; possible D gene TRBD2, 5 bases. Trimming took off 0 bases at V and 4 bases at J, with 13 bases between the two ends. The CDR3 sequence is 15 residues long. Germline V gene data show CDR1 as SGHTA and CDR2 as FQGTGA. CDR3 sequence reads: CASSLTGGGLYEQYF. The CDR3 nucleotides read TGTGCCAGCAGCTTAACGGGCGGCGGGTTGTACGAGCAGTACTTC.

The chain recombines TRBV30 with TRBJ1-4; D uncertain. The CDR3 has 18 amino acids. CDR1 GTSNPN and CDR2 SVGIG come from the germline V gene (reference sequence). Trimming pared 0 bases from V and 0 bases from J, leaving 17 bases between. The CDR3 nucleotides read TGTGCCTGGAGTGTTCTCCGGGCCCTGGGAGCAACTAATGAAAAACTGTTTTTT. Translating gives CAWSVLRALGATNEKLFF. Together with reference TRBV30 and TRBJ1-4, the CDR3 gives the full variable domain: SQTIHQWPATLVQPVGSPLSLECTVEGTSNPNLYWYRQAAGRGLQLLFYSVGIGQISSEVPQNLSASRPQDRQFILSSKKLLLSDSGFYLCAWSVLRALGATNEKLFFGSGTQLSVL.

The gene calls are TRBV7-2 and TRBJ2-5; the D gene is possibly TRBD2 (5 bases). This CDR3 has 13 residues. In germline, CDR1 is SGHTA, CDR2 FQGNSA. The V gene lost 5 bases and the J gene lost 4 bases, with 11 bases spanning the gap. This chain's CDR3 is CASSPDRGETQYF. DNA for the CDR3: TGTGCCAGCAGCCCAGATCGGGGAGAGACCCAGTACTTC.

This clone was counted a few times. V gene TRBV4-1 combines with J gene TRBJ2-4, with TRBD2 as a possible D gene (5 bases). The CDR3 totals 16 residues. Germline CDR1 and CDR2: MGHRA and YSYEKL. V shed 4 bases and J shed 2 bases, with 15 bases lying between them. CDR3 DNA sequence: TGCGCCAGCAGCCTACTGAGCGGTGGGACCAAAAACATTCAGTACTTC. Protein product: CASSLLSGGTKNIQYF.

This chain connects TRBV21-1 to TRBJ2-2. TRBV21-1 is a pseudogene. The CDR3 has 15 residues. The CDR3 sequence: CASSPVGTNTGELFF. The DNA for the CDR3 is TGTGCCAGCAGCCCAGTGGGGACGAACACCGGGGAGCTGTTTTTT.